The subject of this entry is one T cell receptor (beta chain). CDR3 length equals 12 residues. Trimming took off 7 bases at V and 4 bases at J, with 9 bases between the two ends. Germline V lookup: CDR1 KGHDR, CDR2 SFDVKD. Authors' data handling: Estimated nucleated cell counts came from reference gene primer amplification. The method was immunoSEQ multiplex PCR; TCRdb's version includes in-frame clones alone and lacks a portion of them. Clone size and V and J calls were adopted from that table, with D and trimming inferred from the DNA. The table has roughly 260,000 clones, over 75% seen once. This sample was taken from a study of blood T cell repertoires in COVID-19. Study-level background: Some COVID-19 samples were acute and others convalescent; all came from the United States, Italy and Spain. PBMCs, B-cell-depleted T cells, or T cells provided the cDNA or gDNA that made up the material.

The genes are TRBV24-1 and TRBJ1-2, with D possibly TRBD1 on 5 matching bases. This clonotype was obtained from a woman in her thirties or forties who had recovered from COVID-19. The sequencing input was peripheral blood. The CDR3 DNA sequence: TGTGCCACCAGAGACAGCCTCTATGGCTACACCTTC. It yields the protein CATRDSLYGYTF.